This is a list of T cell receptor beta chains from one sample in a study of siplizumab effects on memory and regulatory T cells. Produced via immunoSEQ multiplex PCR; TCRdb's table is partial and in-frame only. This sample has about 50,000 clones; more than 85% occur once, and the top ten carry 17%. Input material: CD8+ T cells sorted from blood. The receptors were gathered from a human donor in good health. Both conserved end residues are part of each CDR3. Each record gives: V gene, J gene, clone size, D gene, CDR3 protein, CDR3 DNA. The D gene is left open where the match is weak. Clone sizes are given selectively: once, few, many, or a class where the clone is expanded.

TRBV28	TRBJ2-7	NA	NA	CASSFALATSSYEQYF	TGTGCCAGCAGTTTCGCTCTAGCGACGAGCTCCTACGAGCAGTACTTC
TRBV29-1	TRBJ2-5	NA	NA	CSVSETPRETQYF	TGCAGCGTTTCGGAAACCCCTAGAGAGACCCAGTACTTC
TRBV9	TRBJ2-3	once	TRBD2	CASSVAVAGVLDTQYF	TGTGCCAGCAGCGTAGCTGTAGCGGGAGTTCTAGATACGCAGTATTTT
TRBV9	TRBJ2-1	NA	TRBD1	CASSVTQGAYEQFF	TGTGCCAGCAGCGTAACCCAGGGGGCCTATGAGCAGTTCTTC
TRBV7-8	TRBJ2-7	NA	NA	CASSLYGRAYEQYF	TGTGCCAGCAGCTTATACGGCAGAGCCTACGAGCAGTACTTC
TRBV4-1	TRBJ2-1	NA	TRBD1	CASSQDPQLLYDRGEINEQFF	TGCGCCAGCAGCCAAGACCCCCAACTACTGTACGACAGGGGGGAAATCAATGAGCAGTTCTTC
TRBV7-9	TRBJ2-4	NA	NA	CASSHPSVDRNIQYF	TGTGCCAGCAGCCACCCGAGTGTGGACAGAAACATTCAGTACTTC
TRBV9	TRBJ2-3	once	TRBD2	CASSSRDYDTQYF	TGTGCCAGCAGCTCCCGGGACTACGATACGCAGTATTTT
TRBV30	TRBJ2-2	NA	NA	CAWRDTSWRTFAGELFF	TGTGCCTGGAGAGATACTAGTTGGCGCACCTTCGCCGGGGAGCTGTTTTTT
TRBV27	TRBJ2-1	once	NA	CASSLNLAGPGSNEQFF	TGTGCCAGCAGTTTAAACTTGGCGGGGCCCGGGTCCAATGAGCAGTTCTTC
TRBV5-8	TRBJ2-7	NA	TRBD1	CASTPSGQGTYEQYF	TGTGCCAGCACCCCTTCGGGACAGGGGACGTACGAGCAGTACTTC
TRBV5-3	TRBJ1-1	NA	NA	CASSQEFAGREAFF	TGTGCCAGCAGCCAAGAGTTTGCCGGCCGTGAAGCTTTCTTT
TRBV19	TRBJ2-7	NA	TRBD1	CASSRTPGGIDEQYF	TGTGCCAGTAGTCGAACGCCAGGGGGCATAGACGAGCAGTACTTC
TRBV11-2	TRBJ2-1	few	TRBD2	CASSLSSGAHSSYNEQFF	TGTGCCAGCAGCTTATCTAGCGGGGCCCATAGCTCCTACAATGAGCAGTTCTTC
TRBV6-4	TRBJ2-1	NA	NA	CASSVEGSYNEQFF	TGTGCCAGCAGTGTGGAGGGGTCCTACAATGAGCAGTTCTTC
TRBV7-9	TRBJ2-1	NA	TRBD2	CASSSGRLADEYNEQFF	TGTGCCAGCAGCTCCGGCCGCCTAGCGGACGAGTACAATGAGCAGTTCTTC
TRBV14	TRBJ2-3	NA	NA	CASTLQGSAAPTDTQYF	TGTGCCAGCACCTTACAAGGGTCCGCGGCCCCCACAGATACGCAGTATTTT
TRBV10-3	TRBJ1-2	NA	NA	CAISGDRTSLEGYTF	TGTGCCATCAGTGGGGATCGGACTTCCCTGGAAGGCTACACCTTC
TRBV19	TRBJ2-1	NA	NA	CARNKTGTEICLTSLNEQFF	TGTGCCAGGAACAAAACCGGCACAGAAATATGCCTGACTAGTCTCAATGAGCAGTTCTTC
TRBV28	TRBJ2-4	few	NA	CASSLRLAKNIQYF	TGTGCCAGCAGTTTGAGACTAGCCAAAAACATTCAGTACTTC
TRBV7-3	TRBJ1-1	NA	TRBD1	CASSLTGSGNTEAFF	TGTGCCAGCAGCTTGACAGGGTCGGGGAACACTGAAGCTTTCTTT
TRBV5-6	TRBJ2-7	NA	TRBD2	CASSLALAGAWEQYF	TGTGCCAGCAGCTTGGCTCTAGCGGGAGCCTGGGAGCAGTACTTC
TRBV27	TRBJ1-2	NA	NA	CASSVGTNYGYTF	TGTGCCAGCAGCGTTGGCACTAACTATGGCTACACCTTC
TRBV2	TRBJ2-1	NA	NA	CASQKHNEQFF	TGTGCCAGCCAAAAACACAATGAGCAGTTCTTC
TRBV11-2	TRBJ2-7	NA	TRBD2	CASSLALMLLAGVDEQYF	TGTGCCAGCAGCTTAGCTCTTATGCTCCTAGCGGGGGTCGACGAGCAGTACTTC
TRBV4-1	TRBJ2-2	NA	NA	CASSQGGAGVPGELFF	TGCGCCAGCAGCCAAGGGGGGGCAGGGGTGCCCGGGGAGCTGTTTTTT
TRBV7-9	TRBJ2-3	NA	NA	CASSSSRVGRSEDTQYF	TGTGCCAGCAGCTCTTCTCGGGTCGGGCGGTCGGAAGATACGCAGTATTTT
TRBV9	TRBJ2-7	NA	NA	CASSVGVDYEQYF	TGTGCCAGCAGCGTAGGGGTGGACTACGAGCAGTACTTC
TRBV6-6	TRBJ2-7	NA	TRBD1	CASSNRDRFHEQYF	TGTGCCAGCAGTAACCGGGACAGGTTCCACGAGCAGTACTTC
TRBV2	TRBJ1-1	NA	TRBD1	CASSNRQGAYEAFF	TGTGCCAGCAGTAACCGCCAGGGGGCGTATGAAGCTTTCTTT
TRBV11-2	TRBJ2-7	NA	NA	CASSLEFRKDFEQYF	TGTGCCAGCAGCTTAGAGTTTCGTAAGGATTTCGAGCAGTACTTC
TRBV7-6	TRBJ2-5	NA	NA	CASTYGSGGETQYF	TGTGCCAGCACCTACGGGAGTGGGGGGGAGACCCAGTACTTC
TRBV15	TRBJ1-6	NA	NA	CATSRAREQNSPLHF	TGTGCCACCAGCAGAGCACGGGAACAAAATTCACCCCTCCACTTT
TRBV5-1	TRBJ2-5	NA	NA	CASSIPAIQETQYF	TGCGCCAGCAGCATACCCGCCATCCAAGAGACCCAGTACTTC
TRBV29-1	TRBJ2-2	NA	TRBD2	CSVEGGSGSPSTGELFF	TGCAGCGTTGAAGGAGGGAGCGGGAGCCCCAGCACCGGGGAGCTGTTTTTT
TRBV5-1	TRBJ2-7	NA	NA	CASLGHEQYF	TGCGCCAGCCTAGGGCACGAGCAGTACTTC
TRBV10-3	TRBJ1-2	NA	NA	CAISVAGGYYGYTF	TGTGCCATCAGTGTAGCGGGGGGCTACTATGGCTACACCTTC
TRBV27	TRBJ2-7	NA	TRBD2	CASSLSTSGNYEQYF	TGTGCCAGCAGTTTATCGACTAGCGGAAACTACGAGCAGTACTTC
TRBV5-1	TRBJ2-3	NA	NA	CASRPGRNTDTQYF	TGCGCCAGCCGCCCGGGACGCAACACAGATACGCAGTATTTT
TRBV28	TRBJ1-3	NA	NA	CASSLWEGGNTIYF	TGTGCCAGCAGTTTATGGGAGGGTGGAAACACCATATATTTT
TRBV13	TRBJ2-7	NA	NA	CASSPSGSSEQYF	TGTGCCAGCAGCCCATCTGGCAGTTCGGAGCAGTACTTC
TRBV19	TRBJ1-4	NA	NA	CASRGGFLEKLFF	TGTGCCAGTAGAGGTGGGTTTTTGGAAAAACTGTTTTTT
TRBV13	TRBJ2-2	once	NA	CASSSVSNPRPQLPTGELFF	TGTGCCAGCAGCTCCGTCTCTAATCCGAGACCCCAACTTCCGACCGGGGAGCTGTTTTTT
TRBV21-1	TRBJ2-5	NA	NA	CARPNKETQYF	TGTGCCCGCCCCAATAAAGAGACCCAGTACTTC
TRBV27	TRBJ1-5	NA	NA	CASSSRTENSNQPQHF	TGTGCCAGCAGTTCACGGACAGAGAATAGCAATCAGCCCCAGCATTTT
TRBV27	TRBJ2-7	NA	TRBD1	CASSLKGTGGYEQYF	TGTGCCAGCAGTTTAAAAGGGACAGGGGGCTACGAGCAGTACTTC
TRBV25-1	TRBJ1-2	NA	TRBD1	CASSAGQVPNYGYTF	TGTGCCAGCAGTGCAGGACAGGTCCCTAACTATGGCTACACCTTC
TRBV27	TRBJ2-7	once	NA	CASSRDGGYEQYF	TGTGCCAGCAGCCGGGACGGAGGCTACGAGCAGTACTTC
TRBV28	TRBJ1-6	NA	NA	CASRTLAGGGVYYSPLHF	TGTGCCAGCCGAACGTTGGCGGGAGGCGGAGTGTATTATTCACCCCTCCACTTT
TRBV7-8	TRBJ2-1	NA	NA	CASSLDGPSLYNEQFF	TGTGCCAGCAGCCTGGACGGTCCTTCTCTCTACAATGAGCAGTTCTTC
TRBV28	TRBJ2-3	NA	NA	CASSSPPRASTDTQYF	TGTGCCAGCAGTTCCCCCCCGAGGGCAAGTACAGATACGCAGTATTTT
TRBV7-9	TRBJ1-1	NA	NA	CASSLGTPEAFF	TGTGCCAGCAGCTTAGGGACCCCTGAAGCTTTCTTT
TRBV5-1	TRBJ2-1	NA	NA	CASSLVGGNEQFF	TGCGCCAGCAGCTTGGTGGGGGGCAATGAGCAGTTCTTC
TRBV6-7	TRBJ1-2	NA	NA	CASRGLDYGYTF	TGTGCCAGCAGGGGTCTTGACTATGGCTACACCTTC
TRBV27	TRBJ1-2	NA	NA	CASSSIPLTFSNYGYTF	TGTGCCAGCAGTTCCATTCCGCTTACCTTTTCTAACTATGGCTACACCTTC
TRBV7-9	TRBJ2-3	NA	TRBD1	CASSGWTGGSTDTQYF	TGTGCCAGCAGCGGGTGGACAGGGGGATCCACAGATACGCAGTATTTT
TRBV7-2	TRBJ2-7	NA	NA	CASSLTRAVPSYEQYF	TGTGCCAGCAGCTTAACACGAGCCGTACCTTCCTACGAGCAGTACTTC